The T cell receptor beta chain described here comes from a study of cytomegalovirus exposure and HLA in healthy donors. Study-level points and caveats: With further analysis later on, most CMV-associated TCR beta chains appeared HLA-restricted. A later analysis linked a missense variant in DCLRE1C to the trimming of TCR beta V and J genes.

This CDR3 spans 17 amino acids. Per the germline V gene, CDR1 is SGDLS and CDR2 is YYNGEE. The V and J ends lost 1 base and 8 bases, in that order; junction bases with no gene match: 7. Both 60 Vbeta primers and 13 Jbeta primers went into the PCR. Sequencing was performed with immunoSEQ multiplex PCR; in TCRdb, only in-frame clones are kept and a portion is missing. This sample has under 150,000 clones, with roughly 80% found just once. Of note for this clone: The antigen is undetermined.

The source material was PBMCs. V and J are TRBV9 and TRBJ2-3, with 16 bases aligning to TRBD2. The TCR originated in a woman aged 40 to 55 in good health and CMV-seropositive. The CDR3, as DNA: TGTGCCAGCAGCGTAACGGGACTAGCGGGGGGGGTTGGTACGCAGTATTTT. Residues: CASSVTGLAGGVGTQYF.